These T cell receptor beta chains were read from a single sample in a study of regulatory T cells in long-lasting Graves disease. In TCRdb, the multiplex PCR reads were re-called with MiXCR into one record per CDR3 protein. The repertoire includes around 330,000 distinct CDR3 sequences, approximately 20% of them detected once, and 35% to 45% sits in the top ten. Sequenced here: peripheral blood mononuclear cells (PBMCs), sampled at new diagnosis, from a patient treated with antithyroid drugs. These receptors were collected from a female donor with Graves disease. Both conserved end residues are part of each CDR3. The D gene is left open where the match is weak. Clone size appears in some rows only: once, few, many, or a class for an expanded clone.

cdr3_aa,cdr3_nt,j_call,v_call,clone_size,d_call
CASSVDSTYEQYF,TGTGCCAGCAGTGTCGACAGTACCTACGAGCAGTACTTC,TRBJ2-7,TRBV6-1,few,-
CASRSGQGGNTIYF,TGTGCCAGCAGGTCGGGACAGGGTGGAAACACCATATATTTT,TRBJ1-3,TRBV6-1,many,TRBD1
CASSVGVGLAGAPSYNEQFF,TGTGCCAGCAGCGTAGGGGTCGGACTAGCGGGAGCCCCCTCCTACAATGAGCAGTTCTTC,TRBJ2-1,TRBV7-9,many,TRBD2
CSVAGTGELFF,TGCAGCGTTGCCGGGACCGGGGAGCTGTTTTTT,TRBJ2-2,TRBV29-1,many,-
CASSPLGTSGRYEQYF,TGTGCCAGCAGCCCCCTCGGGACTAGCGGGAGGTACGAGCAGTACTTC,TRBJ2-7,TRBV7-9,-,TRBD2
CASSGPRAPSSTDTQYF,TGTGCCAGCAGCGGGCCACGGGCCCCATCTAGCACAGATACGCAGTATTTT,TRBJ2-3,TRBV7-9,many,-
CASSDGLAGTYEQYF,TGTGCCAGCAGCGACGGACTAGCGGGGACTTACGAGCAGTACTTC,TRBJ2-7,TRBV2,many,TRBD2
CSAKGGLAGEKTQYF,TGCAGTGCTAAAGGGGGACTAGCGGGAGAGAAGACCCAGTACTTC,TRBJ2-5,TRBV20-1,-,TRBD2
CASSATASGSSYNEQFF,TGCGCCAGCAGCGCGACCGCTAGCGGTAGCTCCTACAATGAGCAGTTCTTC,TRBJ2-1,TRBV5-1,many,TRBD2
CASSIVEIDRTPLYQPQHF,TGTGCCAGTAGTATAGTAGAGATAGACCGAACCCCCCTTTATCAGCCCCAGCATTTT,TRBJ1-5,TRBV19,-,-
CASSQGQAGADTQYF,TGCGCCAGCAGCCAGGGACAGGCCGGGGCAGATACGCAGTATTTT,TRBJ2-3,TRBV5-1,-,TRBD1
CASAAGSNTEAFF,TGTGCCAGCGCCGCCGGGTCGAACACTGAAGCTTTCTTT,TRBJ1-1,TRBV6-4,-,-
CASSRHGQSSGANVLTF,TGTGCCAGCAGCCGCCATGGACAGTCCTCTGGGGCCAACGTCCTGACTTTC,TRBJ2-6,TRBV7-3,many,-
CSAPYRQGTSGFNSYEQYF,TGCAGTGCCCCGTACCGTCAGGGGACTAGCGGGTTTAACTCCTACGAGCAGTACTTC,TRBJ2-7,TRBV20-1,-,TRBD2
CASSYVGEPYNEQFF,TGTGCCAGCAGTTACGTGGGGGAACCCTACAATGAGCAGTTCTTC,TRBJ2-1,TRBV6-5,many,-
CASSDVRGDGYTF,TGTGCCAGCAGCGATGTCAGGGGCGATGGCTACACCTTC,TRBJ1-2,TRBV7-6,few,-
CASSEREGRFNEQFF,TGTGCCAGCAGCGAGCGGGAAGGCCGGTTCAATGAGCAGTTCTTC,TRBJ2-1,TRBV7-8,many,TRBD2
CASSISPRAAGELFF,TGTGCCAGTAGTATTAGTCCCAGGGCTGCCGGGGAGCTGTTTTTT,TRBJ2-2,TRBV19,once,-